The present entry profiles one T cell receptor (beta chain) with its context. The antigen is undetermined. The sample originates from a study of T cell responses to AZD1222 COVID-19 vaccine. On the study more broadly: Researchers grouped second doses given at about 4 or about 12 weeks into one pool.

Study-level findings and limits: CD4 TCRs associated with vaccination spanned spike, dominating at 160-218 and 743-854. An increase in Spike-specific TCR breadth and depth was observed after two AZD1222 doses. Nearly half of unique spike-specific TCRs reportedly avoided B.1.351 and B.1.1.7 mutated regions.

V was trimmed by 0 bases and J by 6 bases, leaving 20 bases between them. The length of the CDR3 is 18 residues. The germline gives CDR1 LGHNA, CDR2 YSLEER. Using immunoSEQ multiplex PCR, the repertoire was profiled, and TCRdb retains in-frame clones only, with some absent. This table has about 150,000 clones, 80% to 90% appearing once. The TCR sequence derives from an adult in good health. V usage is TRBV4-3 and J usage is TRBJ2-2; TRBD1 might be the D (6 bases). The input for sequencing was peripheral blood, taken on day 0 of AZD1222 vaccination. This CDR3 is CASSQDYSGAPRAGELFF. CDR3 sequence (DNA): TGCGCCAGCAGCCAAGATTATTCAGGGGCCCCACGGGCCGGGGAGCTGTTTTTT.